This TCR beta chain was obtained from a study of cytomegalovirus exposure and HLA in healthy donors. The PCR employed 60 Vbeta primers together with 13 Jbeta primers. Clones were sequenced by immunoSEQ multiplex PCR, and TCRdb holds only the in-frame ones, with some missing. Seen here are some 160,000 clones, roughly 82% observed once, and the top ten hold roughly 3.5%. The sample holds a few counts of this clone. The ends lost 9 bases at V and 0 bases at J; junction bases unmatched: 13. The CDR3 contains 16 residues. Germline V gives CDR1 SNHLY, CDR2 FYNNEI. Sequencing used PBMCs. This TCR was recovered from a male donor in good health and CMV-seronegative. V is TRBV2 and J is TRBJ2-7, with 8 nucleotides matching TRBD2. CDR3 region: CASRGIWRGVSYEQYF. CDR3 in DNA: TGTGCCAGTAGGGGGATCTGGCGGGGGGTCTCCTACGAGCAGTACTTC.